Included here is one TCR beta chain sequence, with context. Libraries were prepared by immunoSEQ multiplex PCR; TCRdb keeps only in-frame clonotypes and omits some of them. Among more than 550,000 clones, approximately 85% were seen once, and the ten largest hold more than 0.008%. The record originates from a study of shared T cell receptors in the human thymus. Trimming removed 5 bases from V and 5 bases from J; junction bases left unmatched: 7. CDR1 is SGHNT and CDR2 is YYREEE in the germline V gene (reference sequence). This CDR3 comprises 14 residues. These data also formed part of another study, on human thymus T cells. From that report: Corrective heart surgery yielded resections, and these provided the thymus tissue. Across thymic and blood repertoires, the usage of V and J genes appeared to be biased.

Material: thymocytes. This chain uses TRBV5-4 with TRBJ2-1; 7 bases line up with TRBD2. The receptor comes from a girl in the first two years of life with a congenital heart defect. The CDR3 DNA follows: TGTGCCAGCAGTTGGGGGGGTGTAAACAATGAGCAGTTCTTC. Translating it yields CASSWGGVNNEQFF.